This entry describes one TCR beta chain. What it binds is not known. These data come from a study of shared clonotypes between healthy human individuals. The wider study: The donor pool was made up of a couple of women and a few men aged 18 to 49.

The repertoire was sequenced with immunoSEQ multiplex PCR; TCRdb's copy has only in-frame clones and lacks some. The sample consists of around 690,000 clones, 80% to 95% of them appearing once. Study-wide results and caveats: Shared clonotypes: 4.5% to 5% naive CD4, 3.5% to 4% naive CD8, 2.3% memory CD4, 0.4% memory CD8.

The CDR3 covers 14 residues. Germline V gene lookup returns CDR1 LNHDA and CDR2 SQIVND (reference sequence). Trimming took off 4 bases at V and 5 bases at J, with 12 bases between the two ends. V is TRBV19 and J is TRBJ1-5; D gene uncertain. Material: memory CD8+ T cells from PBMCs. Subset indicated: CD45RO+ cells pooled with CCR7-negative TemRA cells. The receptor's source is a man younger than 35 in good health. Some clones in this sample may be carry-over from other donors' samples. The CDR3 DNA is TGTGCCAGTAGTACCCTGGCTGGAGATCAGCCCCAGCATTTT. Amino acids: CASSTLAGDQPQHF.